This T cell receptor beta chain comes out of a study of control samples from healthy donors and cancer patients. The length of the CDR3 is 15 residues. V was clipped by 2 bases and J by 2 bases, with 13 bases between them. Per the germline V gene, CDR1 is SEHNR and CDR2 is FQNEAQ (reference sequence). Method: immunoSEQ multiplex PCR; TCRdb's copy keeps in-frame clones and lacks some. Counted here are tens of thousands of clones, 90% to 95% occurring once; the ten biggest clones make up 15% to 19%. Sequenced material: blood. This chain connects TRBV7-9 to TRBJ2-7; a weak D match, TRBD2 (5 bases). The source is a man aged 25-45 years in good health. CDR3 sequence reads: CASSLTPGKAYEQYF. The CDR3 bases are TGTGCCAGCAGCTTAACCCCGGGGAAGGCCTACGAGCAGTACTTC.